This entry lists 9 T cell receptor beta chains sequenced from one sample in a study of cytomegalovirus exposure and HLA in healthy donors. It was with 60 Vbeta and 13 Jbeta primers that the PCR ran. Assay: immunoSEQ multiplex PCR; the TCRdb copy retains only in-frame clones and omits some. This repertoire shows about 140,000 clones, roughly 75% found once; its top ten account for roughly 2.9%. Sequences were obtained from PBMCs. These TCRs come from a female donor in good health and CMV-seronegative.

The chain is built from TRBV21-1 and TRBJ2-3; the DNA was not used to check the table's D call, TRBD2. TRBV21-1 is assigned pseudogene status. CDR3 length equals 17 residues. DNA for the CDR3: TGTGCCAGCAGCAAGAGTAGCGGGGGCCTTAGCACAGATACGCAGTATTTT. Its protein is CASSKSSGGLSTDTQYF.

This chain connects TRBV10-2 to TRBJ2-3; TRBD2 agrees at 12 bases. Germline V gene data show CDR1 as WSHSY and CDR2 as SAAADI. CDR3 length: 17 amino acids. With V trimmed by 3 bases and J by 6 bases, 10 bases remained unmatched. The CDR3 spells CASSDRTSGVSADTQYF. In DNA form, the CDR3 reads TGCGCCAGCAGTGACAGGACTAGCGGGGTCTCAGCGGATACGCAGTATTTT.

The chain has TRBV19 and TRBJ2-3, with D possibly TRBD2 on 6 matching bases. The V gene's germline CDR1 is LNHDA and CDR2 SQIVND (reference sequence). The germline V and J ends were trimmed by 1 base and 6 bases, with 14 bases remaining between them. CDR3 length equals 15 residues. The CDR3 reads CASSIAGVVRDTQYF. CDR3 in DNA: TGTGCCAGTAGTATAGCGGGGGTGGTTAGGGATACGCAGTATTTT.

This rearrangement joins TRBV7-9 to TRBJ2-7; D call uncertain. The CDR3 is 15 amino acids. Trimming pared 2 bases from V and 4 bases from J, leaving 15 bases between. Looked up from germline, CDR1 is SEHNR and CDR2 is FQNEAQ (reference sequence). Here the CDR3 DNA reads TGTGCCAGCAGCTTATCAGCGAGAACACCGTACGAGCAGTACTTC. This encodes CASSLSARTPYEQYF.

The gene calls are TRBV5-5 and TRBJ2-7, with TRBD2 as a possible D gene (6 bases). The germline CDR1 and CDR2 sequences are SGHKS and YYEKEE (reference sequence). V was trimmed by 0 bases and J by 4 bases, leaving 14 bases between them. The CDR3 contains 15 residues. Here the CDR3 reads CASSLAPGTGYEQYF. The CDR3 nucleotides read TGTGCCAGCAGCTTGGCTCCCGGGACTGGATACGAGCAGTACTTC.

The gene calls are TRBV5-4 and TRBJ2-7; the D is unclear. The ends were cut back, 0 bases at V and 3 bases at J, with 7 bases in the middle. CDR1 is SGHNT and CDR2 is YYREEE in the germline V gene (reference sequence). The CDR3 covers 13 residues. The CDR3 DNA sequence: TGTGCCAGCAGCTTGGATAACAGCTACGAGCAGTACTTC. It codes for CASSLDNSYEQYF. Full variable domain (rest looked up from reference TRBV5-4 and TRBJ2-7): ETGVTQSPTHLIKTRGQQVTLRCSSQSGHNTVSWYQQALGQGPQFIFQYYREEENGRGNFPPRFSGLQFPNYSSELNVNALELDDSALYLCASSLDNSYEQYFGPGTRLTVT.

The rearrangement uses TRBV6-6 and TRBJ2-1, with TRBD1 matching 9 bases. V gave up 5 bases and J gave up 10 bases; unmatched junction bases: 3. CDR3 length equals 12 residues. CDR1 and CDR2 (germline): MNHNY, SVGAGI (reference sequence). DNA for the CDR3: TGTGCCAGCAGTCACAGGGGGCGCGAGCAGTTCTTC. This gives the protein CASSHRGREQFF.

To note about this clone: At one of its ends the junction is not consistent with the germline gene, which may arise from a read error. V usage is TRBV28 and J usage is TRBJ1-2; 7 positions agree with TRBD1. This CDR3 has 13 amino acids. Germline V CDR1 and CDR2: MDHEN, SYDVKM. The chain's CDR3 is CASSPDRAYGYPF. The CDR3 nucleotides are TGTGCCAGCAGTCCTGACAGGGCCTATGGCTACCCCTTC.

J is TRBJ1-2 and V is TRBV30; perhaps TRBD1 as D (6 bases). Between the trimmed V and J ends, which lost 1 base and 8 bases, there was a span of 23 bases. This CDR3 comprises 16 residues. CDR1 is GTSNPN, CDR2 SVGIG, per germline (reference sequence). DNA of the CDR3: TGTGCCTGGAGTGGGCGTGGGGGCACTATATCGGGAGGCTACACCTTC. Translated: CAWSGRGGTISGGYTF.